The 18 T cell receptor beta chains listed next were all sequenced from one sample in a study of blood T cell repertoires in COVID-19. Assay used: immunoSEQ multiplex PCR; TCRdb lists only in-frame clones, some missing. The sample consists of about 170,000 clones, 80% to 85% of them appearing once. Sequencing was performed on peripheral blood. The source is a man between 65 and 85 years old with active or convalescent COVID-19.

This chain's CDR3 is CASSRARPRQGTDTQYF. For the CDR3, the DNA is TGTGCCAGCAGCCGAGCCCGCCCAAGGCAGGGGACAGATACGCAGTATTTT. The rearrangement links TRBV7-8 to TRBJ2-3; possibly TRBD1 for D (6 bases). The V end lost 5 bases, the J end lost 3 bases, and 21 bases lay between the germline ends. The CDR3 extends over 17 amino acids. Germline V lookup: CDR1 SGHVS, CDR2 FQNEAQ.

The chain's CDR3 is CASSPSAGGSTDTQYF. In DNA, the CDR3 is TGTGCCAGCAGCCCCTCAGCGGGGGGCTCGACAGATACGCAGTATTTT. The chain recombines TRBV3-1 (or the pseudogene TRBV3-2) with TRBJ2-3, with 9 bases aligning to TRBD2. The CDR3 runs 16 residues. Looked up from germline, CDR1 is LGHDT and CDR2 is YNNKEL (reference sequence). Unmatched junction bases numbered 8, after V lost 4 bases and J lost 3 bases.

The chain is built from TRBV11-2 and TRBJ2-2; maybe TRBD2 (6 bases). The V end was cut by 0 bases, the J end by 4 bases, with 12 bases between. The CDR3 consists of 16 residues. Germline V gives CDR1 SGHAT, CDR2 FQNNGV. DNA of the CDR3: TGTGCCAGCAGCTTAGAGGCTAGCGAACTCACCGGGGAGCTGTTTTTT. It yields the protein CASSLEASELTGELFF. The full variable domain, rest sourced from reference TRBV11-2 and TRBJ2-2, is EAGVAQSPRYKIIEKRQSVAFWCNPISGHATLYWYQQILGQGPKLLIQFQNNGVVDDSQLPKDRFSAERLKGVDSTLKIQPAKLEDSAVYLCASSLEASELTGELFFGEGSRLTVL.

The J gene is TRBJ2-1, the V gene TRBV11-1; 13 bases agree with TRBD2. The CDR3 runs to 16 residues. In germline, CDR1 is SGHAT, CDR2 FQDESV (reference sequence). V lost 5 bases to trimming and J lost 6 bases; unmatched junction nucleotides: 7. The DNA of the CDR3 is TGTGCCAGCAGCCGGACTAGCGGGAGTGTTCCCAATGAGCAGTTCTTC. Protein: CASSRTSGSVPNEQFF.

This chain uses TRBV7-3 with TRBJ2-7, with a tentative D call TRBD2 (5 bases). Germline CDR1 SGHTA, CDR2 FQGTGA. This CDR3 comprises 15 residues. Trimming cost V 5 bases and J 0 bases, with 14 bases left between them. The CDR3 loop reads CASSATRASSYEQYF. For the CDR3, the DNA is TGTGCCAGCAGCGCTACTAGGGCCAGCTCCTACGAGCAGTACTTC.

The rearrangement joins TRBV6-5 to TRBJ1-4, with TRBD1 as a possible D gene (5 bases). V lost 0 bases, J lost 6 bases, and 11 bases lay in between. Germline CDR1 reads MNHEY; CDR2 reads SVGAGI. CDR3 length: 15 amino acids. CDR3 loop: CASSYSKGWDEKLFF. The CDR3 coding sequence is TGTGCCAGCAGTTACTCGAAGGGGTGGGATGAAAAACTGTTTTTT.

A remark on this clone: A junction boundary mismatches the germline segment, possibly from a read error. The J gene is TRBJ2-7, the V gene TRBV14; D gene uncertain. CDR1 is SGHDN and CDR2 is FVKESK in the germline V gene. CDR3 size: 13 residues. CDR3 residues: CASSLSQSSEQYF. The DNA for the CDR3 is TGTGCCAGCAGCCTAAGTCAGTCCTCCGAGCAGTACTTC.

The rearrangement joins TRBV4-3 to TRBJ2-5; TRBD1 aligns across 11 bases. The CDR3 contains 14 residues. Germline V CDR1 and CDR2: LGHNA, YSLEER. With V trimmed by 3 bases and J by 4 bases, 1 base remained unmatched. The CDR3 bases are TGCGCCAGCAGCCAGGGGACAGGGGGAGAGACCCAGTACTTC. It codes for CASSQGTGGETQYF.

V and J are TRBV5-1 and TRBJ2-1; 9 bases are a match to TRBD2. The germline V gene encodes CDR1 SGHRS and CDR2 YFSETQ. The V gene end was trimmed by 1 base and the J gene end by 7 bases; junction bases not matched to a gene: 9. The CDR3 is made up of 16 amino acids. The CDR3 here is CASSLTLAGGGNEQFF. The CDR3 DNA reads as TGCGCCAGCAGCTTGACACTAGCGGGCGGTGGGAATGAGCAGTTCTTC.

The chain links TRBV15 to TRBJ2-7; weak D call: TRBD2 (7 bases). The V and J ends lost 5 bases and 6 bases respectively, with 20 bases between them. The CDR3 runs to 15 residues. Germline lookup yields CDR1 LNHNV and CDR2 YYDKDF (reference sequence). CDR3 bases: TGTGCCACCAGCGGTGGCGGGGGCCCGGGCGGCGAGCAGTACTTC. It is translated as CATSGGGGPGGEQYF.

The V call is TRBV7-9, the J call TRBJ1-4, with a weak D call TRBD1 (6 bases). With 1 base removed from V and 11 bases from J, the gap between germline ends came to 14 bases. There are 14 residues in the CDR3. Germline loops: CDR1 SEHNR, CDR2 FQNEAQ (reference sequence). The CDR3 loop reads CASSLVTGLGKLFF. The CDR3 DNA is TGTGCCAGCAGCTTAGTCACAGGGTTGGGGAAACTGTTTTTT.

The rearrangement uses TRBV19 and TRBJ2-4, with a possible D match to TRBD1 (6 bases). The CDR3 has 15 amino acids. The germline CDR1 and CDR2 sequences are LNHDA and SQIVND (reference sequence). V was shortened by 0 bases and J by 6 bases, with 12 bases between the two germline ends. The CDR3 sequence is CASSIDLSRGNIQYF. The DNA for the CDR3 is TGTGCCAGTAGTATAGATCTGAGCAGGGGAAACATTCAGTACTTC.

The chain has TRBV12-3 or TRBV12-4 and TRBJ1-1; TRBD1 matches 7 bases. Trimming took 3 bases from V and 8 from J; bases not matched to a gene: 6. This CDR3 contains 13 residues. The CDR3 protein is CASSLVGGQEAFF. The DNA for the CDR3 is TGTGCCAGCAGTTTGGTGGGGGGACAGGAAGCTTTCTTT.

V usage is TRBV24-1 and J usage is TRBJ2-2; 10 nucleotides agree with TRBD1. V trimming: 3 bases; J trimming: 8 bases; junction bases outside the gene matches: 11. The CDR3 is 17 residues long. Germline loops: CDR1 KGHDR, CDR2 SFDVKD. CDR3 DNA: TGTGCCACCAGTGATATAGACCGGGACAGGGGAGGAGGGGAGCTGTTTTTT. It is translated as CATSDIDRDRGGGELFF.

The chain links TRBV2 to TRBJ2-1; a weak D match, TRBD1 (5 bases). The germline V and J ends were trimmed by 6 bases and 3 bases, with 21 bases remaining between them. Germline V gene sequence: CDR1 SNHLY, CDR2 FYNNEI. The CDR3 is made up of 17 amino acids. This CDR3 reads CASSTPPDTLNYNEQFF. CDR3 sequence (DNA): TGTGCCAGCAGCACCCCCCCGGACACCTTAAACTACAATGAGCAGTTCTTC.

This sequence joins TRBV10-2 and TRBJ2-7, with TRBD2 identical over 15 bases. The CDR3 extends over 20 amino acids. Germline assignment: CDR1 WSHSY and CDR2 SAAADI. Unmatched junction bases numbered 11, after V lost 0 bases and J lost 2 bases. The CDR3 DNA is TGCGCCAGCAGTGAGTCTCAGGGACTAGCGGGAGGTATTACTCCCTACGAGCAGTACTTC. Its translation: CASSESQGLAGGITPYEQYF.

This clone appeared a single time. CDR3 DNA sequence: TGCGCCAGCAGCCAAGAGAGTCTAGCCTTGGGGGGGGCTGGGGCCAACGTCCTGACTTTC. This codes for CASSQESLALGGAGANVLTF. V gene TRBV4-1 combines with J gene TRBJ2-6; 7 bases match TRBD2. With V trimmed by 0 bases and J by 2 bases, 13 bases remained unmatched. Germline values: CDR1 MGHRA, CDR2 YSYEKL. This CDR3 contains 20 residues.

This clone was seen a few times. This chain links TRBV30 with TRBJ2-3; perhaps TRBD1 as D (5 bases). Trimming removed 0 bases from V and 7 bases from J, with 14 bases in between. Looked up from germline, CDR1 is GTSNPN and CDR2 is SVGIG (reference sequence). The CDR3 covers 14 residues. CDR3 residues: CAWSVSVQVYTQYF. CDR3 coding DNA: TGTGCCTGGAGTGTGAGTGTACAGGTTTATACGCAGTATTTT.